The clone carrying this TCR beta chain was detected only once. The antigen is undetermined. The CDR3 has 14 residues. The ends were cut back, 10 bases at V and 2 bases at J, with 18 bases in the middle. Germline CDR1 is ENHRY and CDR2 is SYGVKD. This sample was included in a study of T cell responses to AZD1222 COVID-19 vaccine. Overall study findings and caveats: At study baseline, merely more than 5 AZD1222 recipients were seropositive. CD4 TCRs linked to vaccination spanned spike, dominating at 160-218 and 743-854.

Sequencing used immunoSEQ multiplex PCR; TCRdb keeps in-frame clones, though not all of them. The table includes around 140,000 clones, more than 85% detected once. The source was peripheral blood, collected on day 0 of AZD1222 vaccination. The J gene is TRBJ2-7, the V gene TRBV10-3, with a possible D match to TRBD1 (8 bases). The sequence was collected from an adult in good health. CDR3 nucleotide sequence: TGTGCCACCTATACAGGGGGGGCTGCCTACGAGCAGTACTTC. Its translation: CATYTGGAAYEQYF.